This T cell receptor (beta chain) came from a study of Ad26.COV2.S vaccination and SARS-CoV-2 variants. Germline V gives CDR1 KGHDR, CDR2 SFDVKD. The CDR3 consists of 15 residues. The germline V and J ends were trimmed by 0 bases and 4 bases, with 6 bases remaining between them. The sample holds one count of this clone. Sequencing used immunoSEQ multiplex PCR; TCRdb keeps in-frame clones, though not all of them. The repertoire has about 480,000 clones, around 90% of them found once; the top ten carry around 13%. Regarding treatment: some 20 received Ad26.COV2.S at low or high dose, single or two shots; a few received placebo; per-sample allocation not given. Samples were taken on day 63 after the first vaccine or placebo injection.

The sample here was peripheral blood, taken in a trial of Ad26.COV2.S vaccine versus placebo. The sequence came from a person aged 18 to 59 who received the Ad26.COV2.S COVID-19 vaccine or a placebo. The chain has TRBV24-1 and TRBJ2-6, with D hard to call. This CDR3 is CATSDLVHGANVLTF. The CDR3 DNA is TGTGCCACCAGTGATTTGGTCCACGGGGCCAACGTCCTGACTTTC.